Below are 8 T cell receptor beta chains sequenced from a single sample in a study of T cells in Graves' hyperthyroidism and ophthalmopathy. RNA transcripts gave rise to amplified TCR beta CDR3 regions. TCR CDR3 underwent first-round RT-PCR with the HTBI primer set. Using its own MiXCR run on the multiplex PCR reads, TCRdb lists one record per CDR3 protein. The sample has around 480,000 distinct CDR3 sequences; approximately 14% are singletons. Material: blood. The receptors were sampled from a woman between 18 and 29 years old with Graves' hyperthyroidism.

The V call is TRBV27, the J call TRBJ1-2; D possibly corresponds to TRBD1 (5 bases). Germline CDR1 reads MNHEY; CDR2 reads SMNVEV (reference sequence). V was trimmed by 8 bases and J by 0 bases, leaving 13 bases between them. This CDR3 comprises 14 residues. The CDR3 DNA sequence: TGTGCCAGCTCCCGGGACGGAGCTAACTATGGCTACACCTTC. Its protein product is CASSRDGANYGYTF.

This chain joins TRBV7-3 and TRBJ2-1, with 7 bases fitting TRBD2. V lost 1 base and J lost 9; bases outside the gene matches: 9. Germline assignment: CDR1 SGHTA and CDR2 FQGTGA. This CDR3 region has 15 residues. The CDR3 spells CASSLNAGTIGEQFF. CDR3 in DNA: TGTGCCAGCAGCTTAAACGCCGGGACTATCGGTGAGCAGTTCTTC.

The V gene is TRBV7-2, the J gene TRBJ1-4; possible D gene TRBD1, 5 bases. In germline, CDR1 is SGHTA, CDR2 FQGNSA. The CDR3 extends over 15 amino acids. Trimming took 5 bases from V and 4 from J, leaving 14 bases between them. The CDR3 DNA follows: TGTGCCAGCAGCGACCTTGGGGGGAGTAATGAAAAACTGTTTTTT. It yields the protein CASSDLGGSNEKLFF.

In its sample, this clonotype was seen many times. J is TRBJ1-2 and V is TRBV9; D not certain. CDR1 and CDR2 (germline): SGDLS, YYNGEE. V gave up 0 bases and J gave up 5 bases, with 8 bases separating them. The CDR3 has 13 residues. The CDR3 DNA follows: TGTGCCAGCAGCGTAGACTCCCGGTATGGCTACACCTTC. Its translation is CASSVDSRYGYTF.

This clonotype showed up many times. CDR3 coding DNA: TGTGCCAGCAGTAACGGACTAGCGGGAGTGGACGAGACCCAGTACTTC. Translation gives CASSNGLAGVDETQYF. This chain joins TRBV12-3 or TRBV12-4 and TRBJ2-5; 13 nucleotides agree with TRBD2. This CDR3 is 16 amino acids long. With 5 bases clipped from V and 5 bases from J, the junction kept 8 bases outside the gene matches.

The sample holds many counts of this clonotype. The CDR3 loop is CASSPSGRARETQYF. The CDR3 bases are TGTGCCAGCAGCCCTAGCGGGAGGGCCCGGGAGACCCAGTACTTC. V usage is TRBV2 and J usage is TRBJ2-5; 12 bases line up with TRBD2. Germline V gene sequence: CDR1 SNHLY, CDR2 FYNNEI. This CDR3 is 15 amino acids long. The J segment lost 5 bases and the V segment lost 6 bases, leaving 7 bases of the junction unmatched.

This clonotype has only a few counts. The CDR3 DNA reads as TGTGCCAGCTGCCTATTCAGGGCGCCCCAGCATTTT. Translated: CASCLFRAPQHF. The V call is TRBV6-1, the J call TRBJ1-5, with a tentative D call TRBD1 (5 bases). The CDR3 consists of 12 residues. With 8 bases removed from V and 9 bases from J, the gap between germline ends came to 14 bases. The germline gives CDR1 MNHNS, CDR2 SASEGT.

The V call is TRBV12-3 or TRBV12-4, the J call TRBJ2-2; TRBD2 agrees at 7 bases. Losses at the gene ends were 8 bases for V and 5 bases for J; bases not matched to a gene: 11. The CDR3 loop spans 15 amino acids. CDR3 region: CASGWGGIGTGELFF. In DNA, the CDR3 is TGTGCCAGCGGCTGGGGGGGGATCGGGACCGGGGAGCTGTTTTTT.